This TCR beta chain was observed in a study of Ad26.COV2.S vaccination and SARS-CoV-2 variants (dated by TCRdb to the early 2020s). Some background on the complete study: Vaccine-arm donors were drawn from COV1001, a multicentre, randomized, double-blind, placebo-controlled phase I-IIa trial of Ad26.COV2.S in healthy adults. The specificity and breadth of SARS-CoV-2-reactive T cell receptors after Ad26.COV2.S vaccination were assessed by TCRbeta repertoire sequencing. A total of 32 samples were included in the TCR-sequenced set, comprising around 19 Ad26.COV2.S vaccine recipients, 5 placebo recipients and 8 SARS-CoV-2 convalescent individuals. Trial participants were randomized into five groups of five, in which low-dose or high-dose Ad26.COV2.S was given once or twice, or placebo was given on both occasions. Ad26.COV2.S was administered intramuscularly at 5 x 10^10 or 1 x 10^11 viral particles, either as a single shot or as two shots given 56 days apart. Throughout the experiments and outcome assessment, investigators stayed blinded to trial group allocation.

Results and caveats for the whole study, not just this receptor: Comparing responses between vaccine doses or regimens was not something the study was powered to do. Comparable non-spike TCR breadth was observed between vaccine and placebo recipients, consistent with only spike being contained in the vaccine. Compared with placebo recipients, Ad26.COV2.S recipients showed higher spike-specific TCR breadth (P = 0.0014). According to the authors, total T cell responses may have been underestimated by the TCR breadth and depth analyses. After vaccination, substantial breadth of spike-specific CD8+ and CD4+ T cell responses was reported.

In the case of this clone: It lacks a known antigen. No much larger clone exists at a distance of one base, and base qualities are not known.

What the treatment or condition label conveys for this sample: approximately 18 received Ad26.COV2.S at low or high dose, single or two shots; about 5 received placebo; per-sample allocation not given. Repertoires of vaccine and placebo recipients were sequenced from samples taken on day 63 after the first injection. Cohort 1b enrolled fewer than 30 adults aged 18-55 years at a single site in Boston, USA, between 29 July and 7 August 2020. Ad26.COV2.S was a replication-incompetent adenovirus type 26 vector expressing a prefusion-stabilized SARS-CoV-2 spike protein from the original Wuhan strain. The CDR3 starts with the cysteine, ends with the phenylalanine, and has 16 residues. Just CDR3 DNA is preserved here, 48 bases in frame from base 1. In the germline V gene, CDR1 corresponds to SGHAT and CDR2 to FQNNGV. Clipping removes 5 bases from V and 4 bases from J, with 8 as the unmatched junction base count.

The immunoSEQ Assay was the method used to sequence TCRbeta CDR3 regions. After extraction, genomic DNA underwent amplification by bias-controlled multiplex PCR, followed by high-throughput sequencing. In the original analysis: To quantify the absolute abundance of every unique TCRbeta CDR3 region, sequences were collapsed and filtered. T cell fraction was estimated by normalizing TCRbeta template counts to usable DNA, which was measured by amplifying reference genes present in all nucleated cells. Repertoire TCRs were annotated as SARS-CoV-2-specific by exact matching of V gene, CDR3 amino acid sequence and J gene to a known reactive TCR set. MIRA supplied the reference SARS-CoV-2 TCR set, which was filtered for enrichment in COVID-19-positive ImmuneCODE repertoires so that public or cross-reactive TCRs were removed. Based on the MIRA antigens, annotated TCRs were further analysed at the level of specific ORF or position within ORF. Breadth was defined as the number of annotated unique rearrangements divided by the total number of unique productive rearrangements, and depth was defined as the summed frequency of the annotated unique rearrangements. Two-sided Wilcoxon rank-sum tests were applied when comparing TCR breadth between groups. In TCRdb, the immuneACCESS table is reduced to in-frame sequences with V and J assigned. These tables do not hold every clone; where another copy was compared, an unresolved V gene accounts for under half, and the others remain unexplained. The DNA gave D and trimming, while V, J and clone size come from that table. The sample has almost 400,000 clones on record, about 89% of them singletons. The top ten constitute about 1.9% of the sample.

The sequence derives from a person aged 18-60 years who received the Ad26.COV2.S COVID-19 vaccine or a placebo. The specimen comprised peripheral blood, sampled in a trial of Ad26.COV2.S vaccine versus placebo. This chain joins TRBV11-2 to TRBJ2-1, with 10 middle bases fitting TRBD2. The CDR3 corresponds to CASSDYRTSGYNEQFF. The DNA sequence is given as TGTGCCAGCAGCGACTACCGGACTAGCGGTTACAATGAGCAGTTCTTC.